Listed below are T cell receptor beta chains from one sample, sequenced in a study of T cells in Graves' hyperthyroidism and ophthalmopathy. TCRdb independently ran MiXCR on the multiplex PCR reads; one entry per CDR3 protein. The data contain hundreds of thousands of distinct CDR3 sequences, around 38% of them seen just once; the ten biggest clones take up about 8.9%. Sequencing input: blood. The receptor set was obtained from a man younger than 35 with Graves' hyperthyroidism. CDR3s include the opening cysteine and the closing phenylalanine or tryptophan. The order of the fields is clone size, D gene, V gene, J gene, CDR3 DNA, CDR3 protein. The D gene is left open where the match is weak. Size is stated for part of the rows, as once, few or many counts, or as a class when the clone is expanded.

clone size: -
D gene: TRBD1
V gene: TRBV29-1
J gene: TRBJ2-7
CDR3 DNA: TGCAGCGTTCGGACAGGGGATACCTACGAGCAGTACTTC
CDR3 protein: CSVRTGDTYEQYF

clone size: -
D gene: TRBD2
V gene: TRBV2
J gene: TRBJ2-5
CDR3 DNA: TGTGCCAGCAGTGAATGGGGGGGGACCCAGTACTTC
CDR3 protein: CASSEWGGTQYF

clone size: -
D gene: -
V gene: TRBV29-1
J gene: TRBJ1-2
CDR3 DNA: TGCAGCGTTGAAGAATGGGACTATGGCTACACCTTC
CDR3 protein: CSVEEWDYGYTF

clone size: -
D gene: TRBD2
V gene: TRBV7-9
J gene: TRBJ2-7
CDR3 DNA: TGTGCCAGCAGCTTGGTAGCTGGCGGGAGAATCAACGAGCAGTACTTC
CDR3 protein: CASSLVAGGRINEQYF

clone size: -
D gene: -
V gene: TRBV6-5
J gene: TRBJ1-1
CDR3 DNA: TGTGCCAGCACCGAGACAGGCTATGCTGAAGCTTTCTTT
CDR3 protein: CASTETGYAEAFF

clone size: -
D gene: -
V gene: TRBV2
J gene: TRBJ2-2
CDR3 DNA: TGTGCCAGCAGTGACTCCCCGGAGACCGGGGAGCTGTTTTTT
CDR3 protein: CASSDSPETGELFF

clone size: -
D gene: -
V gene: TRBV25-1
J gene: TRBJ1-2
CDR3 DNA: TGTGCCAGCAGTTCGGGGCCGAATGCTGTCTATGGCTACACCTTC
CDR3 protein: CASSSGPNAVYGYTF

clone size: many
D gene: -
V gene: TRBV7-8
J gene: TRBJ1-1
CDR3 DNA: TGTGCCAGCAGCCCACTCCCCGGGGATGGTGAAGCTTTCTTT
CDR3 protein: CASSPLPGDGEAFF

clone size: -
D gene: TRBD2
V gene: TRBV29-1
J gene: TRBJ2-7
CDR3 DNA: TGCAGCGTTACGAGGGAGGGCGAGATGTACGAGCAGTACTTC
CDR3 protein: CSVTREGEMYEQYF

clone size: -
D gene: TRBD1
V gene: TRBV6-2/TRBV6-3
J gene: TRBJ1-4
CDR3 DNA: TGTGCCAGCAGTTCTCTGAGCGGGACAGTGGTGAAACTGTTTTTT
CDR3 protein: CASSSLSGTVVKLFF

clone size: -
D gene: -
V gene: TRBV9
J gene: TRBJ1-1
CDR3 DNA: TGTGCCAGCAGCGCGCAGGGGAACACTGAAGCTCTCTTT
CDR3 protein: CASSAQGNTEALF

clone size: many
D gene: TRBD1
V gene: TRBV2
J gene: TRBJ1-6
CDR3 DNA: TGTGCCAGCGATTTCGACAGGGCTGATTCACCCCTCCACTTT
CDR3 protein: CASDFDRADSPLHF

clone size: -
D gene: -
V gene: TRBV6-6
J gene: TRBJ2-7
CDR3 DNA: TGTGCCAGCATTCCGGGACCGAACTACGAGCAGTACTTC
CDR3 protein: CASIPGPNYEQYF

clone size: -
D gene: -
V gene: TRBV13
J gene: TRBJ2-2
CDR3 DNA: TGTGCCAGCAGCCCTCGGGTGGGGTACACCGGGGAGCTGTTTTTT
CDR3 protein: CASSPRVGYTGELFF

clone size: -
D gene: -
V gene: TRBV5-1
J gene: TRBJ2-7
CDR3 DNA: TGCGCCAGCAGCCAATCGGGCGGGTTCGAGCAGTACTTC
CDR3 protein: CASSQSGGFEQYF

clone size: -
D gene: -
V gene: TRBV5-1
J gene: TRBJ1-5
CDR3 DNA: -
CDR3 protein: CASSLEGTTNEKLFFGSGTQHF

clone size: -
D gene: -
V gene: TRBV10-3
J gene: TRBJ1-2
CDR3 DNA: TGTGCCAGCAGCCCCAACTTGAAAGCTAACTATGGCTACACCTTC
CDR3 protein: CASSPNLKANYGYTF

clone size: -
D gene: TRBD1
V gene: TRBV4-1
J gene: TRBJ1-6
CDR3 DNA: TGCGCCAGCCGGGACAGGGTAGCTTCACCCCTCCACTTT
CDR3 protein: CASRDRVASPLHF

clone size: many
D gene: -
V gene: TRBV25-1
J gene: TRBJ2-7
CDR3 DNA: TGTGCCAGCAGTGCATACTCCGGGTTCTACGAGCAGTACTTC
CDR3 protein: CASSAYSGFYEQYF

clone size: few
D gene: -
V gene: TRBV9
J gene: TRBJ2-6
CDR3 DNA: TGTGCCAGCAGCCCTCGGGGATCCCCTGGGGCCAACGTCCTGACTTTC
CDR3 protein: CASSPRGSPGANVLTF

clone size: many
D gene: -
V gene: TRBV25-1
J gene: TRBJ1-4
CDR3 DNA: TGTGCCAGCGCTGCTTTGACGGGTGAAAAACTGTTTTTT
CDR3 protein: CASAALTGEKLFF

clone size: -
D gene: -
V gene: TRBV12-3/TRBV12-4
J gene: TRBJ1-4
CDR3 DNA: TGTGCCAGCAGTCAGGCCCCATGGGAAGCGGCTAATGAAAAACTGTTTTTT
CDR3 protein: CASSQAPWEAANEKLFF

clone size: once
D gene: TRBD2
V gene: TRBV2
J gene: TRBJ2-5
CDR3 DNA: TGTGCCAGCAGCCAGGACCCTAGCGGGAGTCGGCAAGAGACCCAGTACTTC
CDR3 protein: CASSQDPSGSRQETQYF